This paragraph covers one T cell receptor (beta chain) sequence. Antigen unknown. PCR primers comprised 60 Vbeta and 13 Jbeta primers. Repertoires were generated with immunoSEQ multiplex PCR, while TCRdb's copy carries only in-frame clones and drops some. Of under 200,000 clones in the sample, around 77% were seen once. The data belong to a study of cytomegalovirus exposure and HLA in healthy donors. The study's findings and limits: According to an earlier analysis, most TCR beta V segments yielded productive rearrangements about 90% or about 30% of the time.

Sequenced material: PBMCs. The sequence was collected from a man aged 55-75 years in good health and CMV-seronegative.

The CDR3 loop is CASSLAAGNTEAFF. The DNA of the CDR3 is TGTGCCAGCAGCTTAGCGGCGGGGAACACTGAAGCTTTCTTT. The J gene is TRBJ1-1, the V gene TRBV7-6; D is unclear. The germline V gene has CDR1 SGHVS and CDR2 FNYEAQ. CDR3 length: 14 residues. The V gene lost 0 bases and the J gene lost 1 base, with 6 bases spanning the gap.